This paragraph covers one TCR beta chain sequence. The antigen remains unidentified. This CDR3 is 15 amino acids long. Germline CDR1 and CDR2: MGHDK and SYGVNS. Trimming pared 5 bases from V and 7 bases from J, leaving 21 bases between. Generated by immunoSEQ multiplex PCR, the TCRdb table keeps only in-frame clones and is missing some. The profile shows under 11,000 clones, 60% to 85% of them singletons. The data belong to a study of immune evolution from preneoplasia to lung adenocarcinoma. Study observations and caveats: KRAS-mutant nodules had the highest T cell clonality. Later-stage lesions appeared to have more T cells, more diversity, less clonality.

The specimen was FFPE minimally invasive lung adenocarcinoma tissue. The rearrangement links TRBV25-1 to TRBJ2-7; a weak D match, TRBD1 (6 bases). This sequence originates from a person aged 55-79 years with lung adenocarcinoma. The CDR3, as DNA: TGTGCCAGCAGTAAACTCCGGGACATTTTTGGTGAGCAGTACTTC. Translated: CASSKLRDIFGEQYF.